The T cell receptor (beta chain) under discussion was sequenced for a study of blood T cell repertoires in COVID-19. CDR1 is SEHNR and CDR2 is FQNEAQ in the germline V gene (reference sequence). The CDR3 has 14 residues. V was trimmed by 5 bases and J by 0 bases, leaving 11 bases between them. Patients in Seattle were enrolled during active infection, then followed longitudinally. Sequencing was performed with immunoSEQ multiplex PCR; in TCRdb, only in-frame clones are kept and a portion is missing. This table has roughly 230,000 clones, about 85% appearing once. The chain recombines TRBV7-9 with TRBJ2-7; no clear D gene. The sequence derives from a woman aged 80 or over with COVID-19, enrolled during active disease. Material: peripheral blood. CDR3 amino acids: CASSRQKSSYEQYF. In nucleotides, the CDR3 is TGTGCCAGCAGCCGCCAAAAGAGCTCCTACGAGCAGTACTTC.